Shown below are 4 T cell receptor beta chains from a single sample sequenced in a study of blood T cell repertoires in COVID-19. The repertoire was sequenced with immunoSEQ multiplex PCR; TCRdb's copy has only in-frame clones and lacks some. The profile covers about 300,000 clones, with around 83% appearing a single time and around 1.2% taken by the ten largest. The sequenced sample was peripheral blood. The source is a woman in her forties or fifties with acute or convalescent COVID-19.

The chain couples TRBV29-1 to TRBJ2-1, with D possibly being TRBD2 (6 bases). There are 14 residues in the CDR3. V lost 7 bases and J lost 4, with 17 bases in between. Germline V CDR1 and CDR2: SQVTM, ANQGSEA. The CDR3 loop reads CSALMEGLYNEQFF. CDR3 bases: TGCAGCGCGCTTATGGAGGGGCTATACAATGAGCAGTTCTTC.

The chain uses TRBV7-2 and TRBJ1-2; weak D call: TRBD1 (6 bases). V was trimmed by 5 bases and J by 2 bases, leaving 15 bases between them. Germline values: CDR1 SGHTA, CDR2 FQGNSA. CDR3 size: 15 residues. The CDR3 DNA reads TGTGCCAGCAGCACCCGACAGGAGAAAAACTATGGCTACACCTTC. This codes for CASSTRQEKNYGYTF.

This clone has a handful of counts. The rearrangement links TRBV10-3 to TRBJ1-2; no clear D gene. V was trimmed by 7 bases and J by 4 bases, leaving 16 bases between them. This CDR3 is built from 14 residues. Germline assignment: CDR1 ENHRY and CDR2 SYGVKD. For the CDR3, the DNA is TGTGCCATCAACGGGGATCCTCGAACCTATGGCTACACCTTC. It translates to CAINGDPRTYGYTF.

This clone was observed at least ten times. The chain joins TRBV6-5 to TRBJ1-1; TRBD1 agrees at 9 bases. The V segment lost 4 bases and the J segment 4 bases; nucleotides outside the gene matches: 10. The germline V gene encodes CDR1 MNHEY and CDR2 SVGAGI. The CDR3 has 16 amino acids. CDR3 DNA sequence: TGTGCCAGCAGTTCACCCGGGACAGGGTCGGGCACTGAAGCTTTCTTT. Protein product: CASSSPGTGSGTEAFF.